The 25 T cell receptor beta chains listed next were all sequenced from one sample in a study of shared clonotypes between healthy human individuals. Using immunoSEQ multiplex PCR, the repertoire was profiled, and TCRdb retains in-frame clones only, with some absent. Among around 600,000 clones listed, roughly 98% were seen once. CD8 cells classed as naive were CD45RO-negative and positively selected for CCR7, excluding terminally differentiated effector memory CD45RA+ cells. Source material: naive CD8+ T cells sorted from blood. The receptors derive from a young man in good health.

The chain uses TRBV18 and TRBJ2-7; D unclear. The V end was cut by 0 bases, the J end by 4 bases, with 10 bases between. In germline, CDR1 is KGHSH, CDR2 LQKENI. The CDR3 contains 14 residues. The DNA for the CDR3 is TGTGCCAGCTCACCACCCGCAAAGGGATACGAGCAGTACTTC. Translating it yields CASSPPAKGYEQYF.

The chain employs TRBV27 and TRBJ2-7; 8 bases are shared with TRBD2. J gave up 4 bases and V 6 bases, and 5 bases lay outside the gene matches. The CDR3 covers 13 residues. Looked up from germline, CDR1 is MNHEY and CDR2 is SMNVEV (reference sequence). The DNA of the CDR3 is TGTGCCAGCAGCGTTACTAGCGGTTACGAGCAGTACTTC. Amino acid sequence: CASSVTSGYEQYF.

The chain has TRBV6-5 and TRBJ2-1, with a weak D call TRBD1 (6 bases). The CDR3 runs to 13 residues. V was trimmed by 7 bases and J by 8 bases, leaving 15 bases between them. Germline loops: CDR1 MNHEY, CDR2 SVGAGI. CDR3 DNA: TGTGCCAGCATCCCTGTGGGGGCCCATGAGCAGTTCTTC. Translated: CASIPVGAHEQFF.

This chain connects TRBV7-9 to TRBJ2-1; D unclear. V shed 2 bases and J shed 8 bases, with 4 bases lying between them. Germline V gene data show CDR1 as SEHNR and CDR2 as FQNEAQ (reference sequence). The CDR3 covers 11 residues. The CDR3 protein is CASSLIDEQFF. The CDR3 bases are TGTGCCAGCAGCTTAATCGATGAGCAGTTCTTC. The entire variable domain, with the rest obtained from reference TRBV7-9 and TRBJ2-1, is as follows: DTGVSQNPRHKITKRGQNVTFRCDPISEHNRLYWYRQTLGQGPEFLTYFQNEAQLEKSRLLSDRFSAERPKGSFSTLEIQRTEQGDSAMYLCASSLIDEQFFGPGTRLTVL.

The chain joins TRBV7-8 to TRBJ2-1; no firm D call. Germline V gene sequence: CDR1 SGHVS, CDR2 FQNEAQ. V was pared by 2 bases and J by 9 bases, with 14 bases between. CDR3 length equals 14 residues. The DNA for the CDR3 is TGTGCCAGCAGCTTATTGGCCTACTCGATTGAGCAGTTCTTC. Amino acid sequence: CASSLLAYSIEQFF.

This rearrangement joins TRBV14 to TRBJ2-7; possible D gene TRBD1, 6 bases. Germline CDR1 reads SGHDN; CDR2 reads FVKESK. Trimming took 0 bases from V and 5 from J, leaving 8 bases between them. CDR3 length equals 13 residues. The chain's CDR3 is CASSQDRGDEQYF. DNA of the CDR3: TGTGCCAGCAGCCAAGACAGGGGTGACGAGCAGTACTTC.

The chain joins TRBV28 to TRBJ2-7; D gene unclear. The CDR3 contains 12 residues. The V gene lost 3 bases and the J gene lost 3 bases, with 6 bases spanning the gap. Germline V gene data show CDR1 as MDHEN and CDR2 as SYDVKM. In nucleotides, the CDR3 is TGTGCCAGCAGTTTCGGCAGCTACGAGCAGTACTTC. Its translation: CASSFGSYEQYF.

The chain employs TRBV29-1 and TRBJ2-1, with D hard to call. V lost 1 base and J lost 6, with 13 bases in between. The germline gives CDR1 SQVTM, CDR2 ANQGSEA. This CDR3 has 14 residues. In nucleotides, the CDR3 is TGCAGCGTTGAAGGTAACAGCTACCCCAATGAGCAGTTCTTC. This sequence encodes CSVEGNSYPNEQFF.

The V gene is TRBV10-3, the J gene TRBJ2-7; 10 bases match TRBD2. V lost 0 bases to trimming and J lost 0 bases; unmatched junction nucleotides: 2. In germline, CDR1 is ENHRY, CDR2 SYGVKD. The CDR3 extends over 16 amino acids. The CDR3 protein is CAISESAGGASYEQYF. DNA of the CDR3: TGTGCCATCAGTGAGTCAGCGGGAGGGGCCTCCTACGAGCAGTACTTC.

The chain uses TRBV6-1 and TRBJ2-5; D not resolved. This CDR3 comprises 11 residues. CDR1 is MNHNS, CDR2 SASEGT, per germline. V was shortened by 3 bases and J by 5 bases, with 4 bases between the two germline ends. DNA for the CDR3: TGTGCCAGCAGTGAGCGGGAGACCCAGTACTTC. Amino acid sequence: CASSERETQYF.

This chain links TRBV15 with TRBJ2-2; 8 nucleotides align to TRBD1. This CDR3 region has 18 residues. The germline gives CDR1 LNHNV, CDR2 YYDKDF (reference sequence). Trimming took 3 bases from V and 5 from J; bases not matched to a gene: 14. The CDR3 protein is CATSSVPDRVKLTGELFF. CDR3 nucleotides: TGTGCCACCAGCAGCGTACCGGACAGGGTGAAATTAACCGGGGAGCTGTTTTTT.

V is TRBV15 and J is TRBJ2-2, with D possibly matching TRBD1 (5 bases). In germline, CDR1 is LNHNV, CDR2 YYDKDF (reference sequence). The V end lost 9 bases, the J end lost 0 bases, and 8 bases lay between the germline ends. The length of the CDR3 is 13 residues. The CDR3 reads CATEQANTGELFF. CDR3 nucleotides: TGTGCCACGGAACAGGCGAACACCGGGGAGCTGTTTTTT.

The V and J genes are TRBV7-6 and TRBJ2-7; 7 bases are shared with TRBD2. The CDR3 consists of 16 residues. CDR1 is SGHVS and CDR2 is FNYEAQ in the germline V gene. The ends lost 2 bases at V and 7 bases at J; junction bases unmatched: 14. The CDR3 loop is CASSLTPPGGREEQYF. In DNA, the CDR3 is TGTGCCAGCAGCTTAACCCCACCCGGCGGGAGAGAGGAGCAGTACTTC.

The chain links TRBV2 to TRBJ2-1; no firm D call. The CDR3 consists of 14 residues. Germline CDR1 SNHLY, CDR2 FYNNEI. Trimming stripped 6 bases from V and 0 bases from J, with 9 bases between. CDR3 nucleotides: TGTGCCAGCAGAGACGTAAGCTCCTACAATGAGCAGTTCTTC. Encoded protein: CASRDVSSYNEQFF.

The chain employs TRBV7-6 and TRBJ2-7; a weak D match, TRBD2 (6 bases). The V and J ends lost 0 bases and 6 bases respectively, with 12 bases between them. Germline V lookup: CDR1 SGHVS, CDR2 FNYEAQ. The CDR3 covers 14 residues. CDR3 loop: CASSLAETRGEQYF. CDR3 DNA sequence: TGTGCCAGCAGCTTAGCCGAGACTAGGGGCGAGCAGTACTTC. The full variable domain, rest sourced from reference TRBV7-6 and TRBJ2-7, is GAGVSQSPRYKVTKRGQDVALRCDPISGHVSLYWYRQALGQGPEFLTYFNYEAQQDKSGLPNDRFSAERPEGSISTLTIQRTEQRDSAMYRCASSLAETRGEQYFGPGTRLTVT.

This clone showed up just once. The chain uses TRBV10-3 and TRBJ2-2; TRBD2 is a possible D gene (5 bases). The CDR3 totals 16 residues. The V end was cut by 0 bases, the J end by 4 bases, with 12 bases between. CDR1 and CDR2 from the germline V gene are ENHRY and SYGVKD. The CDR3 DNA reads TGTGCCATCAGTGAGTCCGGAGGTCGGGGCACCGGGGAGCTGTTTTTT. Translated: CAISESGGRGTGELFF.

The chain employs TRBV2 and TRBJ2-1; tentatively, D is TRBD2 (6 bases). Deletions cut 6 bases from V and 5 bases from J, with 23 bases between. Germline assignment: CDR1 SNHLY and CDR2 FYNNEI. There are 17 residues in the CDR3. The chain's CDR3 is CASSETYPVAGNNEQFF. The CDR3 DNA reads as TGTGCCAGCAGCGAAACTTATCCTGTCGCGGGAAACAATGAGCAGTTCTTC. The variable domain in full, completed from reference TRBV2 and TRBJ2-1, reads EPEVTQTPSHQVTQMGQEVILRCVPISNHLYFYWYRQILGQKVEFLVSFYNNEISEKSEIFDDQFSVERPDGSNFTLKIRSTKLEDSAMYFCASSETYPVAGNNEQFFGPGTRLTVL.

The chain combines TRBV7-9 with TRBJ2-7; D remains unclear. Per germline, CDR1 SEHNR and CDR2 FQNEAQ (reference sequence). The CDR3 covers 11 residues. Trimming took 4 bases from V and 7 from J, leaving 8 bases between them. Here the CDR3 reads CASSSEWEQYF. Written as DNA, the CDR3 is TGTGCCAGCAGCTCAGAGTGGGAGCAGTACTTC. Filled out from reference TRBV7-9 and TRBJ2-7, the complete variable domain reads DTGVSQNPRHKITKRGQNVTFRCDPISEHNRLYWYRQTLGQGPEFLTYFQNEAQLEKSRLLSDRFSAERPKGSFSTLEIQRTEQGDSAMYLCASSSEWEQYFGPGTRLTVT.

The V gene is TRBV5-6, the J gene TRBJ2-7; D might be TRBD2 (5 bases). There are 13 residues in the CDR3. Germline lookup yields CDR1 SGHDT and CDR2 YYEEEE. Trimming pared 4 bases from V and 2 bases from J, leaving 10 bases between. Here the CDR3 reads CASSTTRTYEQYF. The CDR3 DNA reads TGTGCCAGCAGCACAACTAGGACCTACGAGCAGTACTTC.

In regard to this clone: The sample contains more than one DNA sequence encoding this CDR3. The chain employs TRBV7-6 and TRBJ2-3, with D tentatively TRBD2 (6 bases). Trimming pared 0 bases from V and 4 bases from J, leaving 8 bases between. CDR3 length: 14 residues. Per the germline V gene, CDR1 is SGHVS and CDR2 is FNYEAQ. The CDR3 region has the DNA TGTGCCAGCAGCTTAGCGGGAGGAGCAGATACGCAGTATTTT. It translates to CASSLAGGADTQYF.

The J gene is TRBJ2-1, the V gene TRBV7-9; D is possibly TRBD2 (5 bases). Between the trimmed V and J ends, which lost 6 bases and 0 bases, there was a span of 15 bases. This CDR3 comprises 16 residues. CDR1 SEHNR and CDR2 FQNEAQ come from the germline V gene (reference sequence). CDR3 sequence reads: CASSNSFGSSYNEQFF. The CDR3 DNA reads TGTGCCAGCAGTAATAGCTTTGGGAGCTCCTACAATGAGCAGTTCTTC.

This clone was picked up one time. The chain couples TRBV5-4 to TRBJ1-3; D is undetermined. V lost 1 base and J 9 bases, leaving 11 bases between the germline ends. Germline CDR1 SGHNT, CDR2 YYREEE (reference sequence). This CDR3 has 13 amino acids. CDR3 loop: CASSLRPGGTIYF. CDR3 nucleotide sequence: TGTGCCAGCAGCTTGAGGCCGGGAGGCACCATATATTTT.

About this clone itself: The same CDR3 is also encoded by other DNA sequences in this sample. The J gene is TRBJ2-2, the V gene TRBV27; no definite D call. This CDR3 region has 13 residues. The V end was cut by 2 bases, the J end by 3 bases, with 4 bases between. Per the germline V gene, CDR1 is MNHEY and CDR2 is SMNVEV (reference sequence). The CDR3 DNA is TGTGCCAGCAGTTTACTCGACACCGGGGAGCTGTTTTTT. Protein sequence: CASSLLDTGELFF.

The rearrangement joins TRBV15 to TRBJ2-2; TRBD1 matches 11 bases. Germline V gene sequence: CDR1 LNHNV, CDR2 YYDKDF (reference sequence). This CDR3 has 16 amino acids. V trimming: 0 bases; J trimming: 5 bases; junction bases outside the gene matches: 2. In DNA, the CDR3 is TGTGCCACCAGCAGAGATTGGGACAGGGGGACCGGGGAGCTGTTTTTT. It specifies CATSRDWDRGTGELFF.

This sequence joins TRBV23-1 and TRBJ1-3; 7 nucleotides align to TRBD1. TRBV23-1 is designated an ORF whose function remains uncertain. The trim removed 6 bases at V and 0 bases at J, leaving 8 bases unmatched. The CDR3 runs to 16 residues. The CDR3 sequence: CASRSHRDSSGNTIYF. The CDR3, as DNA: TGCGCCAGCAGATCCCACCGGGACAGCTCTGGAAACACCATATATTTT.